What follows are 19 T cell receptor beta chains derived from one specimen sequenced in a study of blood T cell repertoires in COVID-19. The assay was immunoSEQ multiplex PCR, and TCRdb's table has in-frame clones only and misses some. The sample has 200,000 to 300,000 clones, 86% seen once. The sequencing sample was made of peripheral blood. The receptors originated from a man in his thirties or forties with active or convalescent COVID-19.

The genes are TRBV5-1 and TRBJ2-1; a possible D gene is TRBD2 (6 bases). Germline V CDR1 and CDR2: SGHRS, YFSETQ. CDR3 size: 16 residues. V was clipped by 4 bases and J by 0 bases, with 14 bases between them. The CDR3 protein is CASSTSDGSSYNEQFF. In DNA, the CDR3 is TGCGCCAGCAGCACCTCGGACGGGAGCTCCTACAATGAGCAGTTCTTC.

The chain carries TRBV6-1 and TRBJ1-1; 10 bases are shared with TRBD1. The V segment lost 2 bases and the J segment 0 bases; nucleotides outside the gene matches: 15. The CDR3 contains 20 residues. Germline V lookup: CDR1 MNHNS, CDR2 SASEGT. DNA of the CDR3: TGTGCCAGCAGTGAAAAGAGAACGTGGGACAGGGGCTCCATGAACACTGAAGCTTTCTTT. Encoded protein: CASSEKRTWDRGSMNTEAFF.

V gene TRBV19 combines with J gene TRBJ1-5, with D perhaps matching TRBD1 (6 bases). The CDR3 spans 17 residues. CDR1 and CDR2 from the germline V gene are LNHDA and SQIVND (reference sequence). Trimming took off 0 bases at V and 3 bases at J, with 15 bases between the two ends. DNA of the CDR3: TGTGCCAGTAGTATAGATTTGGCAGGGGCCGTCAATCAGCCCCAGCATTTT. Its protein is CASSIDLAGAVNQPQHF.

The chain uses TRBV5-1 and TRBJ1-1, with TRBD1 as a possible D gene (5 bases). V was pared by 7 bases and J by 4 bases, with 14 bases between. CDR1 and CDR2 (germline): SGHRS, YFSETQ. The CDR3 is 13 amino acids. In nucleotides, the CDR3 is TGCGCCAGCGGGCGGGGGGATGGCACTGAAGCTTTCTTT. Its translation: CASGRGDGTEAFF.

This clone was recorded a few times. This chain uses TRBV27 with TRBJ2-1, with 9 bases aligning to TRBD2. The V gene end was trimmed by 4 bases and the J gene end by 7 bases; junction bases not matched to a gene: 8. Germline CDR1 and CDR2: MNHEY and SMNVEV (reference sequence). There are 15 residues in the CDR3. The CDR3 here is CASSSVAGERNEQFF. The CDR3, as DNA: TGTGCCAGCAGTTCCGTAGCGGGGGAACGGAATGAGCAGTTCTTC.

The count of this clone is one. This chain links TRBV19 with TRBJ2-2; D might be TRBD2 (5 bases). The CDR3 runs 14 residues. The V end was cut by 7 bases, the J end by 3 bases, with 12 bases between. Germline assignment: CDR1 LNHDA and CDR2 SQIVND (reference sequence). CDR3 coding DNA: TGTGCCAGTACCCGTCCCGGGGACACCGGGGAGCTGTTTTTT. This gives the protein CASTRPGDTGELFF. Full variable domain (missing parts from reference TRBV19 and TRBJ2-2): DGGITQSPKYLFRKEGQNVTLSCEQNLNHDAMYWYRQDPGQGLRLIYYSQIVNDFQKGDIAEGYSVSREKKESFPLTVTSAQKNPTAFYLCASTRPGDTGELFFGEGSRLTVL.

The sample holds many counts of this clone. V gene TRBV5-1 combines with J gene TRBJ1-5; TRBD1 is a possible D gene (5 bases). The CDR3 length is 13 residues. V gave up 4 bases and J gave up 7 bases, with 12 bases separating them. The V gene's germline CDR1 is SGHRS and CDR2 YFSETQ. CDR3 DNA sequence: TGCGCCAGCAGCCCCCAGGGTGAGCAGCCCCAGCATTTT. Residues: CASSPQGEQPQHF.

V gene TRBV7-6 combines with J gene TRBJ2-1, with D possibly TRBD2 on 6 matching bases. The V end was cut by 1 base, the J end by 6 bases, with 16 bases between. The CDR3 has 16 residues. Germline CDR1 reads SGHVS; CDR2 reads FNYEAQ. DNA of the CDR3: TGTGCCAGCAGCTTAGACGGGAGAGGGGATGGCAATGAGCAGTTCTTC. It codes for CASSLDGRGDGNEQFF.

This clone appeared a single time. The V and J genes are TRBV6-2 or TRBV6-3 and TRBJ2-5, with TRBD2 matching 15 bases. This CDR3 comprises 17 residues. The ends lost 6 bases at V and 7 bases at J; junction bases unmatched: 12. CDR1 is MNHEY, CDR2 SVGEGT, per germline. The CDR3: CASSPAGLAGGRGTQYF. CDR3 coding DNA: TGTGCCAGCAGCCCCGCTGGACTAGCGGGGGGGCGGGGGACCCAGTACTTC.

This sequence joins TRBV25-1 and TRBJ1-1; D gene uncertain. From germline, CDR1 is MGHDK and CDR2 SYGVNS. The V end was cut by 8 bases, the J end by 0 bases, with 4 bases between. This CDR3 is 11 amino acids long. This CDR3 reads CASYMNTEAFF. CDR3 in DNA: TGTGCCAGCTATATGAACACTGAAGCTTTCTTT.

Only one count was recorded for this clone. This chain connects TRBV27 to TRBJ1-2, with D possibly matching TRBD1 (6 bases). From germline, CDR1 is MNHEY and CDR2 SMNVEV (reference sequence). The ends were cut back, 5 bases at V and 5 bases at J, with 12 bases in the middle. The CDR3 loop spans 13 amino acids. The DNA for the CDR3 is TGTGCCAGCAGTCCAGGGGATCTTTATGGCTACACCTTC. Translated: CASSPGDLYGYTF.

Remarks on this clone: Germline and junction disagree at one end, which may indicate a read error. The chain carries TRBV4-1 and TRBJ2-7; 7 bases map to TRBD2. CDR3 length: 16 amino acids. CDR1 is MGHRA, CDR2 YSYEKL, per germline. CDR3 nucleotide sequence: TGCGCCAGCAGCCAAGATTTTGCGGGGGAGGACTACGAGTGGGACTTC. Amino acid sequence: CASSQDFAGEDYEWDF.

This clone was detected ten times or more. The gene calls are TRBV7-8 and TRBJ1-6; TRBD1 is a possible D gene (6 bases). The CDR3 totals 18 residues. CDR1 is SGHVS and CDR2 is FQNEAQ in the germline V gene. The germline V and J ends were trimmed by 6 bases and 4 bases, with 22 bases remaining between them. DNA for the CDR3: TGTGCCAGCAGTCTTAGTTCGGGCAGGGGTGATTATAATTCACCCCTCCACTTT. This gives the protein CASSLSSGRGDYNSPLHF.

The CDR3 reads CASSHGLVNEQFF. For the CDR3, the DNA is TGTGCCAGCAGCCACGGACTAGTCAATGAGCAGTTCTTC. The chain joins TRBV5-4 to TRBJ2-1; 7 bases are a match to TRBD2. The CDR3 is 13 residues long. Germline CDR1 SGHNT, CDR2 YYREEE (reference sequence). Trimming took 4 bases from V and 6 from J; bases not matched to a gene: 4.

The V call is TRBV9, the J call TRBJ2-1; 8 bases match TRBD2. Germline V gene data show CDR1 as SGDLS and CDR2 as YYNGEE. Trimming at V came to 3 bases and at J to 1 base, leaving 3 bases not matched to a gene. There are 15 residues in the CDR3. CDR3 nucleotides: TGTGCCAGCAGCGAAGGGACTAGTTCCTACAATGAGCAGTTCTTC. Translation gives CASSEGTSSYNEQFF.

This clone showed up just a few times. J is TRBJ2-3 and V is TRBV6-1; possible D gene TRBD1, 6 bases. Trimming shortened V by 1 base and J by 4 bases, and 9 bases separated the two germline ends. The germline V gene has CDR1 MNHNS and CDR2 SASEGT. The CDR3 spans 14 residues. CDR3 coding DNA: TGTGCCAGCAGTGAAGACAGGGTTGCAGATACGCAGTATTTT. The encoded protein is CASSEDRVADTQYF.

V and J are TRBV27 and TRBJ2-7; 8 bases are shared with TRBD1. Germline values: CDR1 MNHEY, CDR2 SMNVEV (reference sequence). The CDR3 has 13 amino acids. V lost 5 bases to trimming and J lost 2 bases; unmatched junction nucleotides: 2. The CDR3 here is CASSATGAYEQYF. CDR3 bases: TGTGCCAGCAGTGCGACAGGGGCCTACGAGCAGTACTTC.

V and J are TRBV5-1 and TRBJ2-2, with D maybe TRBD2 (5 bases). The germline V gene encodes CDR1 SGHRS and CDR2 YFSETQ. The CDR3 extends over 15 amino acids. Trimming removed 4 bases from V and 1 base from J, with 11 bases in between. CDR3 loop: CASSLAGRNTGELFF. CDR3 coding DNA: TGCGCCAGCAGCCTCGCTGGGAGGAACACCGGGGAGCTGTTTTTT. The complete variable domain, with remaining parts taken from reference TRBV5-1 and TRBJ2-2, reads KAGVTQTPRYLIKTRGQQVTLSCSPISGHRSVSWYQQTPGQGLQFLFEYFSETQRNKGNFPGRFSGRQFSNSRSEMNVSTLELGDSALYLCASSLAGRNTGELFFGEGSRLTVL.

The chain is built from TRBV7-6 and TRBJ2-7, with D maybe TRBD2 (5 bases). CDR1 SGHVS and CDR2 FNYEAQ come from the germline V gene. V was trimmed by 4 bases and J by 9 bases, leaving 16 bases between them. The CDR3 runs to 13 residues. Written as DNA, the CDR3 is TGTGCCAGCAGCTACGGACTGGACGAAGTGCAGTACTTC. Its translation: CASSYGLDEVQYF.